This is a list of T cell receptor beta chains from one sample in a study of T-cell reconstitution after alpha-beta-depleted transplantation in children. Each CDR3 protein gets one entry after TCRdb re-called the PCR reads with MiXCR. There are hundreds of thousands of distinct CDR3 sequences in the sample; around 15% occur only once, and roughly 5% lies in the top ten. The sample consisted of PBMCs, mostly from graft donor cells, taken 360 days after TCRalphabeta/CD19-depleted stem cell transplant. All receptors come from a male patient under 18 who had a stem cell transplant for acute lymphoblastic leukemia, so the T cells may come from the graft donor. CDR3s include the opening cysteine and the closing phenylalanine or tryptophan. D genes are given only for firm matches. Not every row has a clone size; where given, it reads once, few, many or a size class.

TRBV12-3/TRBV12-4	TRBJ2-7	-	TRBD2	TGTGCCAGCAGTTTAGCAACCCATATTGGACTAGCGGGTCACTCCTACGAGCAGTACTTC	CASSLATHIGLAGHSYEQYF
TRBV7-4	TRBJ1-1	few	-	TGTGCCAGCAGCTTAGTGCCGAAGAACACTGAAGCTTTCTTT	CASSLVPKNTEAFF
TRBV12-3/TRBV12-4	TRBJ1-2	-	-	TGTGCCAGCACCCTCGGGACTTATGGCTACACCTTC	CASTLGTYGYTF
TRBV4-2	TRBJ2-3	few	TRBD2	TGTGCCAGCAGCCAAGAAAGATTATCAGCGGGAGATGATACGCAGTATTTT	CASSQERLSAGDDTQYF
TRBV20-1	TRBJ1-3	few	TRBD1	TGCAGTGCTATCCGGGACAGGGTGGAGAACACCATATATTTT	CSAIRDRVENTIYF
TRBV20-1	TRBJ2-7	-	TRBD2	TGCAGTGCTAGAGGCCTTAGCGGGGCCTCCTACGAGCAGTACTTC	CSARGLSGASYEQYF
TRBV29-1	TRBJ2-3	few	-	TGCAGCGTCAGGGGTGGAGATACGCAGTATTTT	CSVRGGDTQYF
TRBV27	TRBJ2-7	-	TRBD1	TGTGCCAGCAGTTTGCCGGGACAGACTATCGGGCAGTACTTC	CASSLPGQTIGQYF
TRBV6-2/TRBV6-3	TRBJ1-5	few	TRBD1	TGTGCCAGCAGTTATTTTTGGGACAGGGACAATCAGCCCCAGCATTTT	CASSYFWDRDNQPQHF
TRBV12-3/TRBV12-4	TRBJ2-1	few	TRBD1	TGTGCCAGCAGTCACAACACAGGGGAGGAGCAGTTCTTC	CASSHNTGEEQFF
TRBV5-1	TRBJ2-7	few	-	TGCGCCAGCAGTTGGGCTAGCGCTGGGCACGAGCAGTACTTC	CASSWASAGHEQYF
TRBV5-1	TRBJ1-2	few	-	TGCGCCAGCGCCAGGGCAGGGACCGCAGCTAACTATGGCTACACCTTC	CASARAGTAANYGYTF
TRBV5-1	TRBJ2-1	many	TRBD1	TGCGCCAGCAGCTTGGCACAGGGGAGCTCCTACAATGAGCAGTTTTTC	CASSLAQGSSYNEQFF
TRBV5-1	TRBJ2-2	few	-	TGCGCCAGCAAAGGTGGTACCACCGGGGAGCTGTTTTTT	CASKGGTTGELFF
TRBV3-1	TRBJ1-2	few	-	TGTGCCAGCAGCCAAGATGCCTCGTTAGGGTTGAGTGGCTACACCTTC	CASSQDASLGLSGYTF
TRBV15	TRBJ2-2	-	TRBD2	TGTGCCACCAGCAGTGGGACTATCCACACCGGGGAGCTGTTTTTT	CATSSGTIHTGELFF
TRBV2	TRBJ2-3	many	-	TGTGCCAGCAGAGGGACGGGCACAGATACGCAGTATTTT	CASRGTGTDTQYF
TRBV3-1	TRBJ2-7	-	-	TGTGCCAGCAGCCAAGATCCCAGTTCCGAGCAGTACTTC	CASSQDPSSEQYF
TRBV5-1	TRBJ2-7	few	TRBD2	TGCGCCAGCAGCTTCGGTAGCGGGGACTACGAGCAGTACTTC	CASSFGSGDYEQYF
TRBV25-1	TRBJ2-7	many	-	TGTGCCAGCAGTGATTCGGGACGGGGATACGAGCAGTACTTC	CASSDSGRGYEQYF
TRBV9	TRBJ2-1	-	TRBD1	TGTGCCAGCAGCGTCCACGCACAGGGGGCATCTGTATTGGAGTTCTTC	CASSVHAQGASVLEFF
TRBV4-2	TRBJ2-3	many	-	TGTGCCAGCAGCCTGAAAGCGGGCCCTAACACAGATACGCAGTATTTT	CASSLKAGPNTDTQYF
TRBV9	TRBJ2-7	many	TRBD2	TGTGCCAGCAGCGTAGGCAGCGGGAGCTCCTACGAGCAGTACTTC	CASSVGSGSSYEQYF
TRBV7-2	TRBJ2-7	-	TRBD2	TGTGCCAGCAGCTTAAGGCGGGAGGGCCCTCGCGAGCAGTACTTC	CASSLRREGPREQYF
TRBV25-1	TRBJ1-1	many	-	TGTGCCAGCAGTGAATTAGGTTATTTTGAAGCTTTCTTT	CASSELGYFEAFF
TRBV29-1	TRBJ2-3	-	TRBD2	TGCAGCGTTTGGTTAAGCGGGAGCGGCACAGATACGCAGTATTTT	CSVWLSGSGTDTQYF
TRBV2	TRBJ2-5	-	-	TGTGCCAGCAGTGAATGGCGGCAGGAGGGCCAGACCCAGTACTTC	CASSEWRQEGQTQYF
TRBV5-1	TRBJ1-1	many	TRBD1	TGCGCCAGCAGCTTGGGTCCGGGACAGGGAACTTTCTTT	CASSLGPGQGTFF
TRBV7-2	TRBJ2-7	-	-	TGTGCCAGCAGCACGGGACGAATCGAGCAGTACTTC	CASSTGRIEQYF
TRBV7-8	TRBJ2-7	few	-	TGTGCCAGCAGCTATTGGGCGAACGAGCAGTACTTC	CASSYWANEQYF
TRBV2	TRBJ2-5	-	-	TGTGCCAGCATTGACTTAAGGAAAGAGACCCAGTACTTC	CASIDLRKETQYF
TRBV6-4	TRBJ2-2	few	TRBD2	TGTGCCAGCAGTCCCGGGACTAGCGGGGTTAGAGCGAACACCGGGGAGCTGTTTTTT	CASSPGTSGVRANTGELFF
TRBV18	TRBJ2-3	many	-	TGTGCCAGCTCACCCATAAGCACAGATACGCAGTATTTT	CASSPISTDTQYF
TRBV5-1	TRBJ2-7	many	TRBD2	TGCGCCAGCAGCTGGAGCGGGAGCTCCTACGAGCAGTACTTC	CASSWSGSSYEQYF
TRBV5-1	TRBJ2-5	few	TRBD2	TGCGCCAGCAGCTTCGGACTAGCGGGAGGAGGACGGGAGACCCAGTACTTC	CASSFGLAGGGRETQYF
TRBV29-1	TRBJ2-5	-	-	TGCAGCGTTGAAATTGGGCTAATCCAAGAGACCCAGTACTTC	CSVEIGLIQETQYF
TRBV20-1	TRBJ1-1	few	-	TGCAGTGCTAGCCATGACCCGGTCGGACCGAACACTGAAGCTTTCTTT	CSASHDPVGPNTEAFF
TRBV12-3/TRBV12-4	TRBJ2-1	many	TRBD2	TGTGCCACCCTACCCGGGACTAGCGGGAAGAATGAGCAGTTCTTC	CATLPGTSGKNEQFF
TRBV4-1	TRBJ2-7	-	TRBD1	TGCGCCAGCAGCTTCCAAGCAGGGGGCTACTACGAGCAGTACTTC	CASSFQAGGYYEQYF
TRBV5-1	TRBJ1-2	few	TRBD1	TGCGCCAGCCGCGATCCAGGGGGCAGGATCTATGGCTACACCTTC	CASRDPGGRIYGYTF
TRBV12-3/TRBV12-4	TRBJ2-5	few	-	TGTGCCAGCAGTTTACGGGGGATCCGGAAGACCCAGTACTTC	CASSLRGIRKTQYF
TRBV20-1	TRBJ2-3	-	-	TGCAGTGCTAGGGTACAGGGTTTTGCGCAGTATTTT	CSARVQGFAQYF
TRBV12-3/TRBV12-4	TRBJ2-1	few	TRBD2	TGTGCCAGCAGTTTCGGACTAGCGGAACGTTACAATGAGCAGTTCTTC	CASSFGLAERYNEQFF
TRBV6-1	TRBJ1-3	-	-	TGTGCCAGCAGGGCTGACTCTGGAAACACCATATATTTT	CASRADSGNTIYF
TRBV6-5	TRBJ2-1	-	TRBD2	TGTGCCAGCAGTTACGGGGTAGCGGGTATCTACAATGAGCAGTTCTTC	CASSYGVAGIYNEQFF
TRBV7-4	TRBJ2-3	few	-	TGTGCCAGCAGCCGCAAGGGCGAAAGGTGGCGAGGCACAGATACGCAGTATTTT	CASSRKGERWRGTDTQYF
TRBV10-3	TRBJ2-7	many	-	TGTGCCATCAGTGAAACAGGTACCTACGAGCAGTACTTC	CAISETGTYEQYF
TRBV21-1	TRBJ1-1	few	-	TGTGCCAGCAGCACAGGGACAGGGAGAAACACTGAAGCTTTCTTT	CASSTGTGRNTEAFF
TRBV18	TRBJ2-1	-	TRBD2	TGTGCCAGCTCACCACCGATCCGCGGGAGTGGCAATGAGCAGTTCTTC	CASSPPIRGSGNEQFF
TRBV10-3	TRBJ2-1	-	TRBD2	TGTGCCATCAGCGGGACTAGCCCAGGGCAGTTCTTC	CAISGTSPGQFF
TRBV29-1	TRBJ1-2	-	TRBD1	TGCAGCGTTGGGGCAGGGGGCGCGTTGGATGGCTACACCTTC	CSVGAGGALDGYTF
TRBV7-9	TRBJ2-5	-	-	TGTGCCAGCAGCTTAAGGGTAGGGGATGATGAGACCCAGTACTTC	CASSLRVGDDETQYF
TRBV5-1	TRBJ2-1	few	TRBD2	TGCGCCAGCAGTCGACTAGCGGGGCCGACGCAGTTCTTC	CASSRLAGPTQFF
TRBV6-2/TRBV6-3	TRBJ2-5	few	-	TGTGCCAGCAGTTTTCTGCGATTACAAGAGACCCAGTACTTC	CASSFLRLQETQYF
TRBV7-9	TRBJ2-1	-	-	TGTGCCAGCAGCTTAGCGTATTTCAGGGTTCGCAATGAGCAGTTCTTC	CASSLAYFRVRNEQFF
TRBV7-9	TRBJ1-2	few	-	TGTGCCAGCAGCCTCGGCATGATGGATGGCTACACCTTC	CASSLGMMDGYTF
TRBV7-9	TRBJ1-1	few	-	TGTGCCAGCCAGCAACCGGGCAGAGGAGTTTTCTTT	CASQQPGRGVFF
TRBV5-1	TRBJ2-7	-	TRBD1	TGCGCCAGCAGCTTCTTCGAGGGGGCGGACGAGCAGTACTTC	CASSFFEGADEQYF